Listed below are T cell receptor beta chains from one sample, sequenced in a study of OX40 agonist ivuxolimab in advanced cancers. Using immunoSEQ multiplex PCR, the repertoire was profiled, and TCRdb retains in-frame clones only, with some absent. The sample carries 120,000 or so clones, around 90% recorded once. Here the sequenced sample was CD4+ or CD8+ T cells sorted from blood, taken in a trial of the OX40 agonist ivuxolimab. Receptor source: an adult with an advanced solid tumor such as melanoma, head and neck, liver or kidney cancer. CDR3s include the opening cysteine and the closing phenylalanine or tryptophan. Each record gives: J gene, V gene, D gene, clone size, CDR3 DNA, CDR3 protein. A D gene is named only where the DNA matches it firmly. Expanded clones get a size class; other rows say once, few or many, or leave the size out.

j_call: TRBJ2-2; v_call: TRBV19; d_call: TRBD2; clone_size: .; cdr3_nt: TGTGCCAGTAGTATACAAGTGGGGGGAGGGCCATCCGGGGAGCTGTTTTTT; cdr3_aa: CASSIQVGGGPSGELFF
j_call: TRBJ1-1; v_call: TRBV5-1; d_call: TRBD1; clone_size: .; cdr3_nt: TGCGCCAGCAGCCCAGGTGGTGGACAGGGGTCCACTGAAGCTTTCTTT; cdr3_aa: CASSPGGGQGSTEAFF
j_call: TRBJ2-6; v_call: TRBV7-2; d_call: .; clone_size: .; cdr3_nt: TGTGCCAGCAGCCTTAGGAGGATCGGATCTGGGGCCAACGTCCTGACTTTC; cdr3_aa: CASSLRRIGSGANVLTF
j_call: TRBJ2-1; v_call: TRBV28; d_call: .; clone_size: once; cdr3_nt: TGTGCCAGCAGTTACTCGCGGGGCTCCTACAATGAGCAGTTCTTC; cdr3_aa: CASSYSRGSYNEQFF
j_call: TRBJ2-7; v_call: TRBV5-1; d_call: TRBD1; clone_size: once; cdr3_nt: TGCGCCAGCAGCAATCGGGACAGGGGTACCTACGAGCAGTACTTC; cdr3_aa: CASSNRDRGTYEQYF
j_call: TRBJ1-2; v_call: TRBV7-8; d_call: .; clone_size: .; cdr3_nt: TGTGCCAGCAGCTTGTATGAGGGGCGCACCCCCTATGGCTACACCTTC; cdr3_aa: CASSLYEGRTPYGYTF
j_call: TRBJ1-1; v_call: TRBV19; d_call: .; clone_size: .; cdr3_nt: TGTGCCAGTAGTATGCTGCAGGCCGAGGGCACTGAAGCTTTCTTT; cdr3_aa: CASSMLQAEGTEAFF
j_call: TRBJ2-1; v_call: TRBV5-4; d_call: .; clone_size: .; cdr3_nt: TGTGCCAGCAGCTTGACGACGGTCACCCAGGTGTTTTTCTTC; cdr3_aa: CASSLTTVTQVFFF
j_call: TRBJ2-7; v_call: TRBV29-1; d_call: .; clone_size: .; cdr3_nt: TGCAGCGTTGAAAGCCCAGGGGGGGGCGAGCAGTACTTC; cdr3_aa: CSVESPGGGEQYF
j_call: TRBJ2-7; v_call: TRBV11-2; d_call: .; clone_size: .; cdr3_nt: TGTGCCAGCAGCTTAGCATCAACTATCGAGCAGTACTTC; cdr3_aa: CASSLASTIEQYF
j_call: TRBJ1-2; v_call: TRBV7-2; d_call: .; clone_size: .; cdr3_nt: TGTGCCAGCAGCTCACTGCGCGGTGGATTCGGCGGCTACACCTTC; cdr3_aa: CASSSLRGGFGGYTF
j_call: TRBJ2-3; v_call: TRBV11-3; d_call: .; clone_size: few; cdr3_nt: TGTGCCAGCAGCCTCTCCGAGGGCACAGATACGCAGTATTTT; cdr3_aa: CASSLSEGTDTQYF
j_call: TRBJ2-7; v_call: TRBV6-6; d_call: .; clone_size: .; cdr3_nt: TGTGCCAGCAGACCGGCGGGATATTACGAGCAGTACTTC; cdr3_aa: CASRPAGYYEQYF
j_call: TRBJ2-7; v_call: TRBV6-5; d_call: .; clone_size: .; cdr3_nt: TGTGCCAGCAGTTACTCCGGGGAATACGAGCAGTACTTC; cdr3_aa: CASSYSGEYEQYF
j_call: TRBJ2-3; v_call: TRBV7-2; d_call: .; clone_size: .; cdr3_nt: TGTGCCAGCAGCTCCGGGGCCCAAACAGATACGCAGTATTTT; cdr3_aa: CASSSGAQTDTQYF
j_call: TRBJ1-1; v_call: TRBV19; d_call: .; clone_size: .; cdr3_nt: TGTGCCAGTACTCTCGGGGGGCGCGGCACTGAAGCTTTCTTT; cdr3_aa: CASTLGGRGTEAFF
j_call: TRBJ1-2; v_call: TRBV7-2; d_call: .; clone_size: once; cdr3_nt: TGTGCCAGCAGCCCAGACCCTGAGGATGGCTACACCTTC; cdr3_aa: CASSPDPEDGYTF
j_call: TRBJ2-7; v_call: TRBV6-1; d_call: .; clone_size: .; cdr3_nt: TGTGCCAGCGAAAGGGATCTCAGCTCCTACGAGCAGTACTTC; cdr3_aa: CASERDLSSYEQYF
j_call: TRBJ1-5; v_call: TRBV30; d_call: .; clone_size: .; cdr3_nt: TGTGCCTGGAATTCAATGGGGGATCAGCCCCAGCATTTT; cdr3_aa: CAWNSMGDQPQHF
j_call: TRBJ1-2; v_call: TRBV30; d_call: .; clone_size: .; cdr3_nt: TGTGCCTGGAATTATCCCGGGGGGCGAAGTAGTGGCTACACCTTC; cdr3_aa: CAWNYPGGRSSGYTF
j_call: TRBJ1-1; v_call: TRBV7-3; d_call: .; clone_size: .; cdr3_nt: TGTGCCAGCAGCCCCTCAGCGAACACTGAAGCTTTCTTT; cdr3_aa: CASSPSANTEAFF
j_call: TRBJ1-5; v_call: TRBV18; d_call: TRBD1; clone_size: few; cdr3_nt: TGTGCCAGCTCACCGGACAGGGGGCGAAGCAATCAGCCCCAGCATTTT; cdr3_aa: CASSPDRGRSNQPQHF
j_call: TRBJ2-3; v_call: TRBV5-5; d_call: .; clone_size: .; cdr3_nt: TGTGCCAGCAGCTCCCGCGTACTAGGGGGAGATACGCAGTATTTT; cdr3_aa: CASSSRVLGGDTQYF
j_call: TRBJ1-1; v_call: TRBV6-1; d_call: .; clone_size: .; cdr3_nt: TGTGCCAGCAGTGTTTCCCCGACGGCGAACACTGAAGCTTTCTTT; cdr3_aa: CASSVSPTANTEAFF
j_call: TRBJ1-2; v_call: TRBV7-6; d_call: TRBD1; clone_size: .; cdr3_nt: TGTGCCAGCAGCGGACGACAGGGAGACCCGGGTGGCTACACCTTC; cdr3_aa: CASSGRQGDPGGYTF
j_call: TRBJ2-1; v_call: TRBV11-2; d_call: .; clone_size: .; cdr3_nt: TGTGCCAGCAGCAGCTTGGGATTCAGGGGCGGCTCCTACAATGAGCAGTTCTTC; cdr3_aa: CASSSLGFRGGSYNEQFF
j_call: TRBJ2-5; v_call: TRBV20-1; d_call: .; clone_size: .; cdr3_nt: TGCAGTGCTAGTTCTGAGACCCAGTACTTC; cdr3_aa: CSASSETQYF
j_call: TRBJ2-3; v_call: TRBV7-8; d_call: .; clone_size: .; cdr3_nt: TGTGCCAGCAGCCCCCCGAGGGGGGGCACAGATACGCAGTATTTT; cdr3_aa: CASSPPRGGTDTQYF
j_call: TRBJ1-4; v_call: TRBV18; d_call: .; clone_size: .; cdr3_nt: TGTGCCAGCTCACCGGCGGATGAAAAACTGTTTTTT; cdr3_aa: CASSPADEKLFF
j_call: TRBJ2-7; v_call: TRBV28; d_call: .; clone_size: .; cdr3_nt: TGTGCCAGCAAACCCCCTGCGGCCCACGAGCAGTACTTC; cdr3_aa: CASKPPAAHEQYF
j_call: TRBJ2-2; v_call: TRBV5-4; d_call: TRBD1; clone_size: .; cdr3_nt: TGTGCCAGCAGCTCCCACCGGGACAGGATAGGCACCGGGGAGCTGTTTTTT; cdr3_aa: CASSSHRDRIGTGELFF
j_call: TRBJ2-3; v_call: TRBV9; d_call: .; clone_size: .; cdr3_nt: TGTGCCAATCGACAGTGCCTCACAGATACGCAGTATTTT; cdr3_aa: CANRQCLTDTQYF
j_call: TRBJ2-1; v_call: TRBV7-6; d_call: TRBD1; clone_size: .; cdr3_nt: TGTGCCAGCAGCTATGGACAGGGGGGTCCCTACAATGAGCAGTTCTTC; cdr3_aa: CASSYGQGGPYNEQFF
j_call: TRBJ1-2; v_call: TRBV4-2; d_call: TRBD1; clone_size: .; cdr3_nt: TGTGCCAGCAGCCAAGAGAAGGGGGCAGACTATGGCTACACCTTC; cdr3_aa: CASSQEKGADYGYTF
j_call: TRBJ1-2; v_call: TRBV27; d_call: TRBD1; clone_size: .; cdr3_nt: TGTGCCAGCAGTCCGGGACAGTCTGGCTATGGCTACACCTTC; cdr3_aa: CASSPGQSGYGYTF
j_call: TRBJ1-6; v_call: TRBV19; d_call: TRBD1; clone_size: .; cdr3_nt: TGTGCCAGTAGTCAGGACAGGGAGCTTCATCGTCCCCTCCACTTT; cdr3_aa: CASSQDRELHRPLHF
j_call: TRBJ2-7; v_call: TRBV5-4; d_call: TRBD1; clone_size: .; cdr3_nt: TGTGCCAGCAGCTTCACTGACAGGGTCAACGAGCAGTACTTC; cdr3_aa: CASSFTDRVNEQYF
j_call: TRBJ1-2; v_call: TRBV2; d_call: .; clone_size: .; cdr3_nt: TGTGCCAGTGGGAATGGCTACACCTTC; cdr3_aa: CASGNGYTF
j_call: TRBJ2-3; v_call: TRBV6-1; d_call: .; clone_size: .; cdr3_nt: TGTGCCAGCAGTGATACGCCCACCACAGATACGCAGTATTTT; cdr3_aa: CASSDTPTTDTQYF
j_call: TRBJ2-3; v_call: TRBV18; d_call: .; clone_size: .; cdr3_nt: TGTGCCAGCTCAGGGGCACAAGATACGCAGTATTTT; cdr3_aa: CASSGAQDTQYF
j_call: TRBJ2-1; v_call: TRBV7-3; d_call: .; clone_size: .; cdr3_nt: TGTGCCAGCAGCTTAGGTTCAGGGAAGTATCCCTACAATGAGCAGTTCTTC; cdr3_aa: CASSLGSGKYPYNEQFF
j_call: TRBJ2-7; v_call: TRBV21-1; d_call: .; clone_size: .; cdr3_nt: TGTGCCAGCCCGTGTTGGGGCCCCTACGAGCAGTACTTC; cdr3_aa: CASPCWGPYEQYF
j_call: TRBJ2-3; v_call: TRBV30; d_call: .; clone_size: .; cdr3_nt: TGTGCCTGGTCAGTCACAGATACGCAGTATTTT; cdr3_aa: CAWSVTDTQYF
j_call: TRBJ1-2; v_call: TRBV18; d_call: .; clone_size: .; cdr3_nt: TGTGCCAGCTCGCAAGACAGTTTGGGGGATGGCTACACCTTC; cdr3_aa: CASSQDSLGDGYTF
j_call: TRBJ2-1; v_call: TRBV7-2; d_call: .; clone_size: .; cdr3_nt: TGTGCCAGCAGCCCCGGGAGATGGGGGAATGAGCAGTTCTTC; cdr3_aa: CASSPGRWGNEQFF
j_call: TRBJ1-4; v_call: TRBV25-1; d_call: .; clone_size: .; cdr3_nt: TGTGCCAGCAGTGAGCACCTAACAGGGGAAAAACTGTTTTTT; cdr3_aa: CASSEHLTGEKLFF
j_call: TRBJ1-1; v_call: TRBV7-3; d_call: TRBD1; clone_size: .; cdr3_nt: TGTGCCAGCAGCGTACAGGGGGCGCAGGGCACTGAAGCTTTCTTT; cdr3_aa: CASSVQGAQGTEAFF
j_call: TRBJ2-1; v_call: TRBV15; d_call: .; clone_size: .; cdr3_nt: TGTGCCACCAGCAGAGAGTATCGCTTGGGTACTGCTTCCTACAATGAGCAGTTCTTC; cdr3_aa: CATSREYRLGTASYNEQFF
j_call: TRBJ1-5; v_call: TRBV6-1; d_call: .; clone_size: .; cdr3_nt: TGTGCCACAGGGACCGACCCCAATCAGCCCCAGCATTTT; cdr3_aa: CATGTDPNQPQHF
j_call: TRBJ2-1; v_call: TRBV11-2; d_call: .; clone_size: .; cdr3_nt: TGTGCCAGCAGTGGGGGAGGGGGTGAGCAGTTCTTC; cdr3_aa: CASSGGGGEQFF
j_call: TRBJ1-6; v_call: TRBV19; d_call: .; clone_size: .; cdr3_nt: TGTGCCAGCCTACCGGGCCCCTATAATTCACCCCTCCACTTT; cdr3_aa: CASLPGPYNSPLHF
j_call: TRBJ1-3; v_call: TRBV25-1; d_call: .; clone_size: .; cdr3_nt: TGTGCCAGCAAAGGCAGCTCTGGAAACACCATATATTTT; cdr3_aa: CASKGSSGNTIYF
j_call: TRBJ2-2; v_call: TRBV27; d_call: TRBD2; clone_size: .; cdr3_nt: TGTGCCAGCACCTCCCTTAGCGGGGGGGCTACCGGGGAGCTGTTTTTT; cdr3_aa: CASTSLSGGATGELFF
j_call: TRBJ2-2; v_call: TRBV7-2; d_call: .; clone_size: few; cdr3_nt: TGTGCCAGCAGCTTACAGGGAACCGGCGGGGAGCTGTTTTTT; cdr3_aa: CASSLQGTGGELFF
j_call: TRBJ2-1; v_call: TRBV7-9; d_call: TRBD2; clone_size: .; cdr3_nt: TGTGCCAGCAGCTTAATCCGTAAACTGCGGGAGTCTTCCTACAATGAGCAGTTCTTC; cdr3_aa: CASSLIRKLRESSYNEQFF